This TCR beta chain was sequenced for a study of blood T cell repertoires in COVID-19. Measured with immunoSEQ multiplex PCR; TCRdb has only the in-frame clones, and not every one. The sample has over 350,000 clones, around nine tenths seen once. The count of this clone is one. J gave up 0 bases and V 0 bases, and 1 base lay outside the gene matches. This CDR3 is built from 18 residues. Germline CDR1 reads SEHNR; CDR2 reads FQNEAQ (reference sequence). This sequence joins TRBV7-9 and TRBJ2-1; 14 positions agree with TRBD2. The origin of this receptor is a woman aged 45-65 years who had recovered from COVID-19. Sequencing was performed on PBMCs or T cells enriched from blood (not recorded which). The CDR3 spells CASSLATSGGASYNEQFF. In nucleotides, the CDR3 is TGTGCCAGCAGCTTAGCGACTAGCGGGGGGGCCTCCTACAATGAGCAGTTCTTC.